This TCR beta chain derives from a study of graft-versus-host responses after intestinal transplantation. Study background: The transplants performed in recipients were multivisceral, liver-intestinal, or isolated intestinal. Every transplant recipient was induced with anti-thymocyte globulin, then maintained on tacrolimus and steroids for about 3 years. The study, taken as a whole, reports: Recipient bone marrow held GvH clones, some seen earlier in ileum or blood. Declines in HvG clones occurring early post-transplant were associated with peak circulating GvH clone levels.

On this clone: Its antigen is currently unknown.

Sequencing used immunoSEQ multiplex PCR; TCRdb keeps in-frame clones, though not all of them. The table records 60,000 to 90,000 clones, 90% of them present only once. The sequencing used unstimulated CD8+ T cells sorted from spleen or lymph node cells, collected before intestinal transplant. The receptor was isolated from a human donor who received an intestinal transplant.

The CDR3 loop reads CASSLPRDRGEDTQYF. The CDR3 DNA reads TGTGCCAGCAGCCTCCCCCGGGACAGGGGGGAGGATACGCAGTATTTT. The gene calls are TRBV9 and TRBJ2-3, with 11 bases aligning to TRBD1. V was pared by 4 bases and J by 6 bases, with 10 bases of the junction left unmatched. Germline-derived CDR1 and CDR2 are SGDLS and YYNGEE. CDR3 size: 16 residues.